These 31 T cell receptor beta chains were sequenced from one sample in a study of shared T cell receptors in the human thymus. Produced via immunoSEQ multiplex PCR; TCRdb's table is partial and in-frame only. The sample holds hundreds of thousands of clones, about 80% seen once. The sample was also linked to a second study, of human thymus T cells.

The sequenced sample consisted of thymocytes. These receptors were collected from a boy under two years old with a congenital heart defect.

The V and J genes are TRBV9 and TRBJ2-7; 13 bases align to TRBD2. The V gene's germline CDR1 is SGDLS and CDR2 YYNGEE. With V trimmed by 3 bases and J by 0 bases, 9 bases remained unmatched. The CDR3 runs 18 residues. The CDR3 DNA follows: TGTGCCAGCAGCGCCGGGACTAGCGGGGCCACGGCCTCCTACGAGCAGTACTTC. Amino acids: CASSAGTSGATASYEQYF. The whole variable domain, remainder taken from reference TRBV9 and TRBJ2-7, is DSGVTQTPKHLITATGQRVTLRCSPRSGDLSVYWYQQSLDQGLQFLIQYYNGEERAKGNILERFSAQQFPDLHSELNLSSLELGDSALYFCASSAGTSGATASYEQYFGPGTRLTVT.

The chain uses TRBV28 and TRBJ2-3, with 7 nucleotides matching TRBD1. Trimming took 6 bases from V and 2 from J; bases not matched to a gene: 11. The CDR3 contains 16 residues. Germline V gives CDR1 MDHEN, CDR2 SYDVKM. CDR3 loop: CASSHDRVGDTDTQYF. In DNA, the CDR3 is TGTGCCAGCAGCCATGACAGGGTCGGGGACACAGATACGCAGTATTTT. The full variable domain, its missing parts supplied by reference TRBV28 and TRBJ2-3, is DVKVTQSSRYLVKRTGEKVFLECVQDMDHENMFWYRQDPGLGLRLIYFSYDVKMKEKGDIPEGYSVSREKKERFSLILESASTNQTSMYLCASSHDRVGDTDTQYFGPGTRLTVL.

The chain is built from TRBV7-3 and TRBJ2-7, with TRBD2 identical over 8 bases. The germline gives CDR1 SGHTA, CDR2 FQGTGA. The ends lost 5 bases at V and 2 bases at J; junction bases unmatched: 8. The CDR3 spans 15 residues. The CDR3 DNA reads TGTGCCAGCAGCCCTATGCCGGGAGGGCCCTACGAGCAGTACTTC. The encoded protein is CASSPMPGGPYEQYF.

This chain uses TRBV4-3 with TRBJ2-2, with 10 bases fitting TRBD2. After removal of 1 base from V and 4 bases from J, the junction contained 9 bases not matched to a gene. Per the germline V gene, CDR1 is LGHNA and CDR2 is YSLEER. CDR3 length: 18 residues. The CDR3 DNA follows: TGCGCCAGCAGCCAAGGGGCTAGCGGGAGACGGAGCACCGGGGAGCTGTTTTTT. Translated: CASSQGASGRRSTGELFF.

This sequence joins TRBV5-1 and TRBJ2-7; 8 bases map to TRBD1. Germline loops: CDR1 SGHRS, CDR2 YFSETQ. V was clipped by 2 bases and J by 6 bases; unmatched bases: 13. The CDR3 contains 16 residues. Here the CDR3 reads CASSFTGQAILGEQYF. The CDR3 coding sequence is TGCGCCAGCAGCTTCACGGGACAGGCTATCCTGGGCGAGCAGTACTTC.

The chain recombines TRBV4-3 with TRBJ2-1; 7 positions match TRBD1. After removal of 0 bases from V and 0 bases from J, the junction contained 5 bases not matched to a gene. The CDR3 has 17 residues. Germline lookup yields CDR1 LGHNA and CDR2 YSLEER. CDR3 DNA sequence: TGCGCCAGCAGCCAAGAATGGGACAGCAGCTCCTACAATGAGCAGTTCTTC. Amino acids: CASSQEWDSSSYNEQFF.

This clone appeared once. The rearrangement joins TRBV27 to TRBJ2-1, with 10 bases fitting TRBD2. The J segment lost 2 bases and the V segment lost 3 bases, leaving 7 bases of the junction unmatched. The CDR3 is 17 residues long. In germline, CDR1 is MNHEY, CDR2 SMNVEV (reference sequence). The CDR3 DNA reads TGTGCCAGCAGTTTGGGGGAGCGGGAGGGCCCCTACAATGAGCAGTTCTTC. Translation gives CASSLGEREGPYNEQFF.

This chain uses TRBV10-3 with TRBJ2-7, with a tentative D call TRBD1 (7 bases). CDR3 length: 11 amino acids. Germline CDR1 ENHRY, CDR2 SYGVKD. For the CDR3, the DNA is TGTGCTGGAGGGGGCCCCTACGAGCAGTACTTC. Protein product: CAGGGPYEQYF.

The rearrangement joins TRBV7-8 to TRBJ2-7; D is ambiguous. There are 11 residues in the CDR3. V lost 1 base and J 6 bases, leaving 4 bases between the germline ends. Germline loops: CDR1 SGHVS, CDR2 FQNEAQ. This chain's CDR3 is CASSLVGEQYF. The CDR3 DNA reads as TGTGCCAGCAGCTTAGTCGGCGAGCAGTACTTC.

V gene TRBV5-1 combines with J gene TRBJ1-2; a possible D gene is TRBD1 (6 bases). Germline V gene lookup returns CDR1 SGHRS and CDR2 YFSETQ. V shed 5 bases and J shed 9 bases, with 26 bases lying between them. The CDR3 loop spans 16 amino acids. The DNA for the CDR3 is TGCGCCAGCAGTACTACCGGGACATATAATCCGATGAGCTACACCTTC. As protein: CASSTTGTYNPMSYTF.

This chain connects TRBV27 to TRBJ2-1; TRBD2 matches at 10 bases. Trimming took 5 bases from V and 3 from J; bases not matched to a gene: 7. Germline CDR1 reads MNHEY; CDR2 reads SMNVEV (reference sequence). The CDR3 totals 16 residues. The CDR3 DNA follows: TGTGCCAGCAGTCGCTCTAGCGGGAGAGGCTACAATGAGCAGTTCTTC. This codes for CASSRSSGRGYNEQFF.

This chain connects TRBV10-3 to TRBJ2-1, with 11 bases fitting TRBD2. From germline, CDR1 is ENHRY and CDR2 SYGVKD. The CDR3 is made up of 17 amino acids. Trimming removed 0 bases from V and 1 base from J; junction bases left unmatched: 2. CDR3 residues: CAISESGTSGSYNEQFF. The CDR3 DNA sequence: TGTGCCATCAGTGAGTCCGGGACTAGCGGATCCTACAATGAGCAGTTCTTC.

DNA for the CDR3: TGTGCCAGCAGTCAAGGGGACAGGGTCGGACACGAGCAGTACTTC. Translation: CASSQGDRVGHEQYF. This chain links TRBV6-5 with TRBJ2-7, with TRBD1 matching over 9 bases. V lost 5 bases and J lost 5; bases outside the gene matches: 10. Germline-derived CDR1 and CDR2 are MNHEY and SVGAGI. The CDR3 spans 15 residues.

The CDR3 spells CASSDTEVYNEQFF. In nucleotides, the CDR3 is TGTGCCAGCAGCGACACGGAGGTGTACAATGAGCAGTTCTTC. The chain recombines TRBV5-6 with TRBJ2-1, with D possibly being TRBD2 (5 bases). CDR1 and CDR2 from the germline V gene are SGHDT and YYEEEE. CDR3 length equals 14 residues. Deletions cut 4 bases from V and 4 bases from J, with 12 bases between.

The V and J genes are TRBV4-3 and TRBJ1-2; possible D gene TRBD1, 5 bases. The CDR3 is made up of 15 amino acids. Trimming took 4 bases from V and 2 from J, leaving 14 bases between them. The germline CDR1 and CDR2 sequences are LGHNA and YSLEER. The DNA of the CDR3 is TGCGCCAGCAGCCGAAGGAGGGGTCTAAACTATGGCTACACCTTC. Protein sequence: CASSRRRGLNYGYTF.

The chain is built from TRBV6-5 and TRBJ2-7; no firm D call. The CDR3 loop spans 12 amino acids. The V gene lost 4 bases and the J gene lost 3 bases, with 7 bases spanning the gap. The germline V gene has CDR1 MNHEY and CDR2 SVGAGI. For the CDR3, the DNA is TGTGCCAGCAGTTGGAGTGGCTACGAGCAGTACTTC. Protein product: CASSWSGYEQYF.

The rearrangement links TRBV19 to TRBJ2-6; TRBD1 matches at 9 bases. V trimming: 0 bases; J trimming: 2 bases; junction bases outside the gene matches: 8. The CDR3 consists of 19 residues. The germline V gene encodes CDR1 LNHDA and CDR2 SQIVND (reference sequence). The CDR3 nucleotides read TGTGCCAGTAGTATAGATTCCCGGGACAGGGCCGCTGGGGCCAACGTCCTGACTTTC. Its translation is CASSIDSRDRAAGANVLTF. The whole variable domain, filled in from reference TRBV19 and TRBJ2-6, reads DGGITQSPKYLFRKEGQNVTLSCEQNLNHDAMYWYRQDPGQGLRLIYYSQIVNDFQKGDIAEGYSVSREKKESFPLTVTSAQKNPTAFYLCASSIDSRDRAAGANVLTFGAGSRLTVL.

The genes are TRBV10-1 and TRBJ2-7; perhaps TRBD2 as D (5 bases). This CDR3 spans 16 amino acids. CDR1 is WNHNN, CDR2 SYGVQD, per germline (reference sequence). This CDR3 is CAKRVEGKTRGYEQYF. For the CDR3, the DNA is TGCGCAAAGAGGGTCGAGGGTAAGACAAGAGGTTACGAGCAGTACTTC.

The chain links TRBV5-1 to TRBJ2-1; 9 bases map to TRBD1. V lost 4 bases and J lost 5; bases outside the gene matches: 10. Germline V gene sequence: CDR1 SGHRS, CDR2 YFSETQ. The CDR3 has 16 residues. The CDR3 reads CASSQRSGQGNNEQFF. CDR3 coding DNA: TGCGCCAGCAGCCAACGATCTGGACAGGGGAACAATGAGCAGTTCTTC.

This clone showed up just once. V is TRBV6-1 and J is TRBJ2-7, with 9 bases identical to TRBD2. The length of the CDR3 is 14 residues. Trimming at V came to 4 bases and at J to 5 bases, leaving 6 bases not matched to a gene. Germline-derived CDR1 and CDR2 are MNHNS and SASEGT. Here the CDR3 DNA reads TGTGCCAGCAGTGTTGCTAGCGGGATGAACGAGCAGTACTTC. This translates into CASSVASGMNEQYF.

V and J are TRBV5-6 and TRBJ2-5; D gene unclear. The CDR3 sequence is 15 residues long. Germline CDR1 and CDR2: SGHDT and YYEEEE. With 0 bases removed from V and 5 bases from J, the gap between germline ends came to 14 bases. The CDR3 DNA follows: TGTGCCAGCAGCTTGGGGCCGGTGGGCCGGGAGACCCAGTACTTC. The encoded protein is CASSLGPVGRETQYF.

The chain employs TRBV5-1 and TRBJ1-1, with D tentatively TRBD1 (6 bases). Germline values: CDR1 SGHRS, CDR2 YFSETQ. V was trimmed by 0 bases and J by 0 bases, leaving 12 bases between them. CDR3 length: 16 amino acids. The CDR3 is CASSLAQGKVNTEAFF. CDR3 coding DNA: TGCGCCAGCAGCTTGGCGCAGGGGAAGGTGAACACTGAAGCTTTCTTT.

J is TRBJ1-5 and V is TRBV7-8; TRBD1 agrees at 7 bases. V was pared by 2 bases and J by 9 bases, with 13 bases of the junction left unmatched. There are 16 residues in the CDR3. Germline lookup yields CDR1 SGHVS and CDR2 FQNEAQ. The DNA for the CDR3 is TGTGCCAGCAGCTTACACCCCGGGACAGCGGCAAGGCCCCAGCATTTT. It yields the protein CASSLHPGTAARPQHF.

The chain joins TRBV6-5 to TRBJ2-7, with a weak D call TRBD2 (5 bases). V was cut by 4 bases and J by 0 bases, with 13 bases left in between. Looked up from germline, CDR1 is MNHEY and CDR2 is SVGAGI. CDR3 length equals 15 residues. CDR3 region: CASSWGVAHSYEQYF. In DNA, the CDR3 is TGTGCCAGCAGTTGGGGAGTAGCGCACTCCTACGAGCAGTACTTC.

This chain joins TRBV5-6 and TRBJ2-7, with D possibly being TRBD1 (6 bases). CDR1 and CDR2 from the germline V gene are SGHDT and YYEEEE. CDR3 length: 16 residues. The germline V and J ends were trimmed by 1 base and 2 bases, with 16 bases remaining between them. The CDR3 region has the DNA TGTGCCAGCAGCTTGCGATCGTGGACAGCCACCTACGAGCAGTACTTC. Its protein product is CASSLRSWTATYEQYF.

The chain links TRBV19 to TRBJ2-7; the D gene is possibly TRBD1 (6 bases). Germline V gene sequence: CDR1 LNHDA, CDR2 SQIVND (reference sequence). Between the trimmed V and J ends, which lost 5 bases and 0 bases, there was a span of 11 bases. The CDR3 has 14 residues. CDR3 in amino acids: CASSPDRFSYEQYF. The CDR3, as DNA: TGTGCCAGTAGTCCGGACAGATTCTCCTACGAGCAGTACTTC.

The chain carries TRBV2 and TRBJ2-1; 7 nucleotides align to TRBD2. Germline V gene sequence: CDR1 SNHLY, CDR2 FYNNEI. This CDR3 is built from 16 residues. Losses at the gene ends were 0 bases for V and 15 bases for J; bases not matched to a gene: 17. CDR3 protein: CASSEARDMGGQVLFF. CDR3 bases: TGTGCCAGCAGTGAAGCGCGGGATATGGGAGGGCAGGTACTGTTCTTC.

This sequence joins TRBV29-1 and TRBJ1-2; D is undetermined. Germline V gene lookup returns CDR1 SQVTM and CDR2 ANQGSEA. The CDR3 is 11 residues long. Trimming removed 4 bases from V and 4 bases from J, with 7 bases in between. CDR3 sequence: CSVAGFYGYTF. CDR3 in DNA: TGCAGCGTTGCAGGATTCTATGGCTACACCTTC.

The chain uses TRBV27 and TRBJ1-3; a possible D gene is TRBD1 (5 bases). This CDR3 has 18 amino acids. The V and J ends lost 4 bases and 0 bases respectively, with 19 bases between them. The germline gives CDR1 MNHEY, CDR2 SMNVEV (reference sequence). CDR3 coding DNA: TGTGCCAGCAGTTCTATTGGAGGGGAGAAAAACTCTGGAAACACCATATATTTT. Translating gives CASSSIGGEKNSGNTIYF.

V usage is TRBV28 and J usage is TRBJ2-1; D perhaps matches TRBD2 (5 bases). The CDR3 totals 15 residues. V dropped 3 bases and J dropped 7 bases, with 16 bases sitting between them. CDR1 and CDR2 (germline): MDHEN, SYDVKM. This CDR3 reads CASSFLGSRNNEQFF. The CDR3 nucleotides read TGTGCCAGCAGTTTTCTGGGGAGCAGGAATAATGAGCAGTTCTTC.

This chain links TRBV11-3 with TRBJ2-7; tentative D call: TRBD2 (5 bases). Germline assignment: CDR1 SGHNT and CDR2 YENEEA. CDR3 length: 13 residues. Trimming left V 0 bases short and J 4 bases short, with 7 bases between. DNA of the CDR3: TGTGCCAGCAGCTTAGATGGAGGTTACGAGCAGTACTTC. It is translated as CASSLDGGYEQYF.